These 29 T cell receptor beta chains were sequenced from one sample in a study of blood T cells in healthy people across ages. With a J-beta primer mix and a sample-barcoded 5' primer, a second PCR ran about 6 to 11 cycles. TCRdb used MiXCR to reprocess the 5' RACE reads, holding one entry per CDR3 protein. The repertoire holds 550,000 to 750,000 distinct CDR3 sequences, with around 21% as singletons. The sample taken for sequencing was blood. The receptors were sampled from a man aged 65 to 79 in good health.

The chain joins TRBV12-5 to TRBJ2-5; TRBD1 matches at 7 bases. This CDR3 has 15 residues. Germline CDR1 reads LGHNT; CDR2 reads FRNRAP. The V segment lost 4 bases and the J segment 1 base; nucleotides outside the gene matches: 6. The CDR3 sequence: CASGSRQGLQETQYF. CDR3 coding DNA: TGTGCTAGTGGTTCCCGACAGGGCCTCCAAGAGACCCAGTACTTC.

This clonotype was detected only a few times. The chain couples TRBV4-2 to TRBJ2-3; 7 bases are shared with TRBD2. V shed 0 bases and J 4 bases; nucleotides not matched to a gene: 7. Germline loops: CDR1 LGHNA, CDR2 YNFKEQ. The CDR3 length is 16 residues. The CDR3 region is CASSQEVAGAPDTQYF. The CDR3 region has the DNA TGTGCCAGCAGCCAAGAAGTGGCGGGAGCCCCAGATACGCAGTATTTT.

The rearrangement uses TRBV5-1 and TRBJ2-6; 7 bases line up with TRBD2. Germline V lookup: CDR1 SGHRS, CDR2 YFSETQ. CDR3 length: 15 amino acids. V lost 4 bases and J lost 3; bases outside the gene matches: 4. The CDR3 protein is CASSTPGGGANVLTF. CDR3 sequence (DNA): TGCGCCAGCAGCACTCCGGGGGGTGGGGCCAACGTCCTGACTTTC.

The gene calls are TRBV3-1 and TRBJ2-1; perhaps TRBD2 as D (5 bases). Trimming stripped 1 base from V and 6 bases from J, with 16 bases between. The CDR3 is 16 amino acids. CDR1 is LGHDT, CDR2 YNNKEL, per germline (reference sequence). The CDR3 protein is CASSQGSLRGSNEQFF. The CDR3 region has the DNA TGTGCCAGCAGCCAAGGGTCCCTTAGAGGGAGCAATGAGCAGTTCTTC.

V gene TRBV7-9 combines with J gene TRBJ1-4, with TRBD1 as a possible D gene (6 bases). Germline CDR1 SEHNR, CDR2 FQNEAQ (reference sequence). Trimming cost V 4 bases and J 12 bases, with 24 bases left between them. This CDR3 comprises 16 residues. CDR3 residues: CASSSQILGTLRELFF. DNA of the CDR3: TGTGCCAGCAGCTCCCAAATTCTGGGGACACTACGCGAACTGTTTTTT. The variable domain in full, with the rest retrieved from reference TRBV7-9 and TRBJ1-4, is DTGVSQNPRHKITKRGQNVTFRCDPISEHNRLYWYRQTLGQGPEFLTYFQNEAQLEKSRLLSDRFSAERPKGSFSTLEIQRTEQGDSAMYLCASSSQILGTLRELFFGSGTQLSVL.

There are a few counts of this clonotype. This chain uses TRBV4-3 with TRBJ1-4; D is unresolved. Germline CDR1 and CDR2: LGHNA and YSLEER. V gave up 0 bases and J gave up 7 bases, with 18 bases separating them. The CDR3 sequence is 17 residues long. The CDR3 here is CASSQEAWRARSEKLFF. CDR3 sequence (DNA): TGCGCCAGCAGCCAAGAAGCTTGGCGCGCTCGGAGTGAAAAACTGTTTTTT.

This clonotype appeared a few times. The rearrangement joins TRBV7-6 to TRBJ1-4, with 10 bases aligning to TRBD1. V lost 5 bases and J lost 4; bases outside the gene matches: 7. Germline CDR1 reads SGHVS; CDR2 reads FNYEAQ. This CDR3 region has 16 residues. CDR3 DNA sequence: TGTGCCAGCAGCAAATGGACAGGGGGGCATAATGAAAAACTGTTTTTT. It is translated as CASSKWTGGHNEKLFF.

V gene TRBV7-3 combines with J gene TRBJ2-5; D gene unclear. TRBJ2-7 matches the DNA end more closely, so the J call is doubtful. CDR1 is SGHTA and CDR2 is FQGTGA in the germline V gene. The CDR3 has 14 amino acids. The CDR3 here is CASSQGLGKYEQYF. Here the CDR3 DNA reads TGTGCCAGCAGTCAAGGGCTGGGAAAATACGAGCAGTACTTC.

A remark on this clonotype: A clone one base away is much larger, so this may be a read error. The chain uses TRBV9 and TRBJ2-3; 9 nucleotides agree with TRBD2. The CDR3 is 15 residues long. Germline V gene sequence: CDR1 SGDLS, CDR2 YYNGEE. J lost 7 bases, V lost 0 bases, and 6 bases had no gene match. This CDR3 reads CASSVGLAGAYTQYF. CDR3 DNA: TGTGCCAGCAGCGTAGGTTTAGCGGGAGCGTATACGCAGTATTTT.

This chain connects TRBV7-9 to TRBJ2-1, with 9 positions matching TRBD2. Germline V gene sequence: CDR1 SEHNR, CDR2 FQNEAQ (reference sequence). The CDR3 runs 16 residues. With 1 base clipped from V and 3 bases from J, the junction kept 4 bases outside the gene matches. The CDR3 DNA sequence: TGTGCCAGCAGCTTAGGGGGACTAGCATTCTACAATGAGCAGTTCTTC. It specifies CASSLGGLAFYNEQFF.

This chain uses TRBV28 with TRBJ1-1, with D possibly TRBD1 on 5 matching bases. The CDR3 spans 16 residues. CDR1 is MDHEN, CDR2 SYDVKM, per germline. Deletions cut 10 bases from V and 0 bases from J, with 21 bases between. The DNA of the CDR3 is TGTGCCACCGGACCCCGGGACGGAACCCTGAACACTGAAGCTTTCTTT. The encoded protein is CATGPRDGTLNTEAFF.

The genes are TRBV6-2 or TRBV6-3 and TRBJ1-1, with a tentative D call TRBD1 (6 bases). V lost 0 bases and J 0 bases, leaving 14 bases between the germline ends. CDR3 size: 17 residues. In germline, CDR1 is MNHEY, CDR2 SVGEGT. Here the CDR3 DNA reads TGTGCCAGCAGTTACTCCCTCGGACAGACAATGAACACTGAAGCTTTCTTT. As protein: CASSYSLGQTMNTEAFF.

The V gene is TRBV4-3, the J gene TRBJ2-5, with 13 bases identical to TRBD2. V lost 2 bases to trimming and J lost 1 base; unmatched junction nucleotides: 4. CDR3 length equals 17 residues. Germline loops: CDR1 LGHNA, CDR2 YSLEER. In DNA form, the CDR3 reads TGCGCCAGCAGCCAAAAGGGACTAGCGGGACCCCAAGAGACCCAGTACTTC. Its translation is CASSQKGLAGPQETQYF.

This clonotype was detected many times. This chain connects TRBV5-1 to TRBJ2-3, with TRBD1 matching over 10 bases. J was trimmed by 2 bases and V by 7 bases; bases with no gene match: 7. CDR3 length: 15 amino acids. Germline CDR1 reads SGHRS; CDR2 reads YFSETQ. CDR3 nucleotides: TGCGCCAGCGGAGAGACAGGGGGCCCCACAGATACGCAGTATTTT. It codes for CASGETGGPTDTQYF.

This clonotype occurred a few times. This chain links TRBV20-1 with TRBJ2-3, with 9 bases identical to TRBD2. The CDR3 totals 12 residues. Germline CDR1 DFQATT, CDR2 SNEGSKA (reference sequence). J lost 11 bases, V lost 0 bases, and 3 bases had no gene match. CDR3 sequence reads: CSARDSGSLQYF. The CDR3, as DNA: TGCAGTGCTAGAGATAGCGGGAGCCTGCAGTATTTT.

V and J are TRBV9 and TRBJ2-1; TRBD1 is a possible D gene (6 bases). Gene TRBJ2-7 matches the end of the DNA better, so the J call may be wrong. Germline V gene lookup returns CDR1 SGDLS and CDR2 YYNGEE. The CDR3 loop spans 15 amino acids. This CDR3 reads CASSVDGNRAYEQYF. The CDR3 coding sequence is TGTGCCAGCAGCGTAGACGGGAACAGGGCCTACGAGCAGTACTTC.

The chain carries TRBV20-1 and TRBJ2-5, with TRBD1 as a possible D gene (6 bases). The J call is doubtful: the DNA matches TRBJ2-1 better. CDR1 and CDR2 (germline): DFQATT, SNEGSKA (reference sequence). The CDR3 loop spans 14 amino acids. The CDR3 bases are TGCAGTGCTAGTAGGCAGGGTGGGGGCGATGAGCAGTTCTTC. Protein: CSASRQGGGDEQFF.

This clonotype was detected a few times. This chain links TRBV7-2 with TRBJ1-1; TRBD1 is a possible D gene (6 bases). The V gene's germline CDR1 is SGHTA and CDR2 FQGNSA. This CDR3 has 16 residues. Trimming removed 2 bases at V and 0 bases at J, with 13 bases between. The CDR3 is CASSLSRTDLNTEAFF. The CDR3 DNA reads as TGTGCCAGCAGCTTATCCCGGACAGATTTGAACACTGAAGCTTTCTTT.

This clonotype was detected a few times. The chain employs TRBV7-8 and TRBJ1-4, with a weak D call TRBD1 (5 bases). V lost 2 bases, J lost 5 bases, and 9 bases lay in between. CDR3 length: 14 residues. Per the germline V gene, CDR1 is SGHVS and CDR2 is FQNEAQ. Here the CDR3 DNA reads TGTGCCAGCAGCTTAAAGGGGTTGAATGAAAAACTGTTTTTT. It specifies CASSLKGLNEKLFF.

CDR3 coding DNA: TGCAGTGCTAGAGGGGGTTTGTATCAGCCCCAGCATTTT. Translated, it gives CSARGGLYQPQHF. The genes are TRBV20-1 and TRBJ1-5; D uncertain. This CDR3 has 13 residues. V gave up 1 base and J gave up 5 bases, with 9 bases separating them. Germline V gives CDR1 DFQATT, CDR2 SNEGSKA (reference sequence).

The chain carries TRBV6-1 and TRBJ2-7; D is ambiguous. The CDR3 is 13 residues long. Deletions cut 1 base from V and 4 bases from J, with 8 bases between. Germline values: CDR1 MNHNS, CDR2 SASEGT. As DNA, the CDR3 is TGTGCCAGCAGTGAAGTGGTGGAGTACGAGCAGTACTTC. This codes for CASSEVVEYEQYF.

This clonotype came up a few times. The chain is built from TRBV3-1 and TRBJ1-2; 7 positions match TRBD1. CDR1 is LGHDT and CDR2 is YNNKEL in the germline V gene (reference sequence). CDR3 length equals 12 residues. V shed 3 bases and J 7 bases; nucleotides not matched to a gene: 2. DNA of the CDR3: TGTGCCAGCAGCCACGACAGGGCTGGCTACACCTTC. Translation: CASSHDRAGYTF. The whole variable domain, filled in from reference TRBV3-1 and TRBJ1-2, reads DTAVSQTPKYLVTQMGNDKSIKCEQNLGHDTMYWYKQDSKKFLKIMFSYNNKELIINETVPNRFSPKSPDKAHLNLHINSLELGDSAVYFCASSHDRAGYTFGSGTRLTVV.

The rearrangement joins TRBV11-2 to TRBJ2-7; a possible D gene is TRBD1 (5 bases). The J call may be mistaken, given a closer DNA end match to TRBJ2-5. The CDR3 length is 15 residues. CDR1 is SGHAT, CDR2 FQNNGV, per germline. In DNA form, the CDR3 reads TGTGCCAGCAGCTTAGACAGGGTGTACCAAGAGACCCAGTACTTC. Translation gives CASSLDRVYQETQYF.

This clonotype was recorded many times. The rearrangement uses TRBV7-6 and TRBJ2-1; TRBD2 matches 11 bases. V lost 3 bases to trimming and J lost 8 bases; unmatched junction nucleotides: 12. There are 17 residues in the CDR3. Germline V gene data show CDR1 as SGHVS and CDR2 as FNYEAQ. For the CDR3, the DNA is TGTGCCAGCAGCTTTTTAAGCAATAGCGGGAGGGCCTATGAGCAGTTCTTC. Translated, it gives CASSFLSNSGRAYEQFF.

This clonotype was observed a few times. The V and J genes are TRBV12-3 or TRBV12-4 and TRBJ2-5, with a weak D call TRBD1 (5 bases). The CDR3 runs to 15 residues. The V and J ends lost 5 bases and 5 bases respectively, with 18 bases between them. The CDR3 DNA follows: TGTGCCAGCAGTCCCTCAGGGTATGAAGGGGAGACCCAGTACTTC. Translated, it gives CASSPSGYEGETQYF.

This clonotype occurred many times. This sequence joins TRBV6-5 and TRBJ2-5; D tentatively fits TRBD1 or TRBD2 (5 bases each). Germline values: CDR1 MNHEY, CDR2 SVGAGI. Trimming left V 1 base short and J 5 bases short, with 8 bases between. The CDR3 sequence is 13 residues long. The CDR3 loop is CASSYLRGETQYF. The CDR3 region has the DNA TGTGCCAGCAGTTACTTGAGGGGTGAGACCCAGTACTTC.

In the case of this clonotype: The junction does not match germline at one end; this may be a read error. The rearrangement uses TRBV20-1 and TRBJ2-2, with 7 positions matching TRBD1. The CDR3 totals 14 residues. Germline loops: CDR1 DFQATT, CDR2 SNEGSKA (reference sequence). The CDR3 loop reads CSSRGGSHTGELLF. The CDR3 DNA follows: TGCAGTTCGCGAGGGGGCTCGCACACCGGGGAGCTGCTTTTT.

This clonotype occurred many times. Here the CDR3 reads CASSFLAGQNEQYF. CDR3 sequence (DNA): TGCGCCAGCAGCTTTCTAGCGGGACAGAACGAGCAGTACTTC. The genes are TRBV5-1 and TRBJ2-7; 9 bases are a match to TRBD2. Germline V gene sequence: CDR1 SGHRS, CDR2 YFSETQ. J was trimmed by 5 bases and V by 2 bases; bases with no gene match: 5. CDR3 length: 14 residues.

The chain links TRBV6-5 to TRBJ2-3, with a tentative D call TRBD2 (5 bases). This CDR3 comprises 12 residues. The V gene lost 6 bases and the J gene lost 8 bases, with 12 bases spanning the gap. Germline V gene data show CDR1 as MNHEY and CDR2 as SVGAGI. The CDR3: CASSPTRSTQYF. Written as DNA, the CDR3 is TGTGCCAGCAGCCCAACTAGGAGTACGCAGTATTTT.